This T cell receptor (beta chain) stems from a study of T cell changes during pregnancy in multiple sclerosis. Notes on this clone: This CDR3 is also generated by other DNA sequences in the sample.

CDR1 LGHNA and CDR2 YSLEER come from the germline V gene. CDR3 size: 13 residues. V was shortened by 0 bases and J by 5 bases, with 7 bases between the two germline ends. The assay was immunoSEQ multiplex PCR, and TCRdb's table has in-frame clones only and misses some. This sample has 30,000 to 45,000 clones, with over 75% found just once. J is TRBJ1-1 and V is TRBV4-3; D is uncertain. Sequenced material: CD8+ T cells from peripheral blood mononuclear cells, taken before pregnancy. The receptor comes from a female donor with multiple sclerosis, enrolled in a pregnancy study. CDR3 bases: TGCGCCAGCAGCCAAGATTCGGAGACTGAAGCTTTCTTT. Translated, it gives CASSQDSETEAFF.